The 21 T cell receptor beta chains reported below all come from one sample, sequenced in a study of blood T cell repertoires in COVID-19. TCRdb keeps only in-frame clones here, not all; method: immunoSEQ multiplex PCR. Among 200,000 to 250,000 clones, under 90% were seen once, and the ten largest hold around 4.6%. The sequencing input was PBMCs or T cells enriched from blood (not recorded which). These receptors came from a woman in her forties or fifties who had been exposed to COVID-19.

V gene TRBV7-3 combines with J gene TRBJ1-1, with D possibly matching TRBD1 (5 bases). The CDR3 extends over 15 amino acids. Germline CDR1 is SGHTA and CDR2 is FQGTGA. The V end lost 0 bases, the J end lost 1 base, and 9 bases lay between the germline ends. CDR3 DNA sequence: TGTGCCAGCAGCTTAACTGGGGGGAGGAACACTGAAGCTTTCTTT. Encoded protein: CASSLTGGRNTEAFF.

The gene calls are TRBV20-1 and TRBJ1-1, with TRBD1 as a possible D gene (5 bases). The CDR3 is made up of 14 amino acids. V was cut by 3 bases and J by 4 bases, with 15 bases left in between. Germline CDR1 DFQATT, CDR2 SNEGSKA (reference sequence). The CDR3 coding sequence is TGCAGTGCTAGTCCCCGACGGGGGGGCACTGAAGCTTTCTTT. It specifies CSASPRRGGTEAFF.

The rearrangement uses TRBV10-3 and TRBJ1-5, with 8 bases lining up with TRBD1. The J segment lost 3 bases and the V segment lost 11 bases, leaving 6 bases of the junction unmatched. CDR1 is ENHRY, CDR2 SYGVKD, per germline. CDR3 length equals 13 residues. The CDR3 DNA sequence: TGTGCCTCCAGGGGACAGGACAATCAGCCCCAGCATTTT. Its translation is CASRGQDNQPQHF.

CDR3 sequence reads: CSAGTGSNEKLFF. The CDR3 nucleotides are TGCAGCGCTGGGACAGGGAGTAATGAAAAACTGTTTTTT. This rearrangement joins TRBV29-1 to TRBJ1-4, with 9 bases aligning to TRBD1. The germline V gene has CDR1 SQVTM and CDR2 ANQGSEA. J gave up 4 bases and V 7 bases, and 4 bases lay outside the gene matches. This CDR3 comprises 13 residues.

The chain uses TRBV7-9 and TRBJ1-1, with D possibly matching TRBD1 (5 bases). There are 17 residues in the CDR3. Germline CDR1 and CDR2: SEHNR and FQNEAQ (reference sequence). The V end was cut by 3 bases, the J end by 1 base, with 18 bases between. The CDR3 is CASSLRDVRGGNTEAFF. The CDR3 region has the DNA TGTGCCAGCAGCTTGAGGGACGTGAGGGGAGGGAACACTGAAGCTTTCTTT.

This chain links TRBV7-8 with TRBJ1-2; tentatively, D is TRBD1 (6 bases). Trimming removed 5 bases at V and 8 bases at J, with 21 bases between. Germline CDR1 SGHVS, CDR2 FQNEAQ. The CDR3 is 15 residues long. The CDR3 nucleotides read TGTGCCAGCAGCGCGTCTTCAGGGGACGTATTCGGCTACACCTTC. It encodes CASSASSGDVFGYTF.

The V gene is TRBV5-1, the J gene TRBJ2-3; 7 nucleotides agree with TRBD1. CDR3 length: 14 residues. V dropped 2 bases and J dropped 1; count of bases not matched to a gene: 1. CDR1 SGHRS and CDR2 YFSETQ come from the germline V gene. CDR3 sequence reads: CASSFGTGTDTQYF. The CDR3 coding sequence is TGCGCCAGCAGCTTCGGGACAGGCACAGATACGCAGTATTTT.

J is TRBJ1-2 and V is TRBV29-1; TRBD1 might be the D (6 bases). Germline-derived CDR1 and CDR2 are SQVTM and ANQGSEA. The ends were cut back, 4 bases at V and 8 bases at J, with 11 bases in the middle. CDR3 length: 11 residues. CDR3 nucleotides: TGCAGCGTTGGGGAGGGGGGCGGCTACACCTTC. Protein sequence: CSVGEGGGYTF.

The chain joins TRBV5-8 to TRBJ2-4; 10 positions match TRBD1. V lost 0 bases and J lost 8; bases outside the gene matches: 5. CDR3 length: 15 amino acids. CDR1 is SGHTS and CDR2 is YDEGEE in the germline V gene. DNA for the CDR3: TGTGCCAGCAGCTTGGAGGGGACAGGGGCGGACATTCAGTACTTC. Encoded protein: CASSLEGTGADIQYF.

The V and J genes are TRBV9 and TRBJ1-5, with D possibly being TRBD1 (6 bases). The CDR3 contains 13 residues. Germline CDR1 and CDR2: SGDLS and YYNGEE. V gave up 3 bases and J gave up 7 bases, with 11 bases separating them. The CDR3, as DNA: TGTGCCAGCAGCGCCGGCAGGGGCCAGCCCCAGCATTTT. This sequence encodes CASSAGRGQPQHF.

The chain carries TRBV2 and TRBJ1-2; 7 bases are a match to TRBD1. The junction had 9 bases not matched to a gene; V was cut back by 8 bases and J by 0 bases. The CDR3 runs to 15 residues. Germline V gives CDR1 SNHLY, CDR2 FYNNEI. The CDR3 is CASPGTASSNYGYTF. The CDR3 nucleotides read TGTGCCAGCCCCGGGACAGCTTCCTCTAACTATGGCTACACCTTC.

The V and J genes are TRBV2 and TRBJ1-2; 9 nucleotides align to TRBD1. The CDR3 loop spans 14 amino acids. Losses at the gene ends were 6 bases for V and 2 bases for J; bases not matched to a gene: 4. Germline CDR1 reads SNHLY; CDR2 reads FYNNEI. CDR3 region: CASSPDRGNYGYTF. In nucleotides, the CDR3 is TGTGCCAGCAGCCCGGACAGGGGCAACTATGGCTACACCTTC.

This clone has just a few counts. The CDR3 coding sequence is TGTGCCAGTACGAAGACAGGGTGGAATTCACCCCTCCACTTT. Its protein product is CASTKTGWNSPLHF. The rearrangement joins TRBV19 to TRBJ1-6; 7 bases match TRBD1. Losses at the gene ends were 7 bases for V and 7 bases for J; bases not matched to a gene: 7. Germline V gives CDR1 LNHDA, CDR2 SQIVND (reference sequence). This CDR3 has 14 amino acids.

This chain links TRBV18 with TRBJ1-2; the D is unclear. Trimming removed 5 bases from V and 0 bases from J, with 10 bases in between. This CDR3 spans 14 amino acids. Germline V lookup: CDR1 KGHSH, CDR2 LQKENI. For the CDR3, the DNA is TGTGCCAGCTCAATGGGAGCCCCTAACTATGGCTACACCTTC. It is translated as CASSMGAPNYGYTF.

This rearrangement joins TRBV5-1 to TRBJ2-2; D remains unclear. The CDR3 is 14 amino acids. Germline assignment: CDR1 SGHRS and CDR2 YFSETQ. Trimming pared 4 bases from V and 4 bases from J, leaving 11 bases between. The chain's CDR3 is CASSPLARTGELFF. The CDR3 nucleotides are TGCGCCAGCAGCCCATTGGCCCGCACCGGGGAGCTGTTTTTT.

The V call is TRBV9, the J call TRBJ2-7, with a weak D call TRBD1 (5 bases). V was clipped by 3 bases and J by 5 bases, with 12 bases between them. The CDR3 extends over 13 amino acids. Germline V gene data show CDR1 as SGDLS and CDR2 as YYNGEE. The CDR3 spells CASSGYWGDEQYF. In DNA, the CDR3 is TGTGCCAGCAGCGGTTATTGGGGCGACGAGCAGTACTTC.

The chain has TRBV4-3 and TRBJ2-7; TRBD1 matches at 8 bases. This CDR3 spans 15 amino acids. The germline V gene has CDR1 LGHNA and CDR2 YSLEER. V shed 0 bases, J shed 7 bases, and the junction held 8 bases outside the gene matches. CDR3 sequence: CASSQDLGTGGEQYF. The CDR3 nucleotides read TGCGCCAGCAGCCAAGATCTGGGGACAGGTGGGGAGCAGTACTTC.

In nucleotides, the CDR3 is TGTGCCAGCAGTTCCCCGGGGACTAACTATGGCTACACCTTC. As protein: CASSSPGTNYGYTF. The rearrangement links TRBV27 to TRBJ1-2, with no clear D. CDR1 MNHEY and CDR2 SMNVEV come from the germline V gene (reference sequence). V lost 4 bases and J 0 bases, leaving 9 bases between the germline ends. CDR3 size: 14 residues.

This clone was picked up one time. V and J are TRBV5-6 and TRBJ2-1; 7 bases match TRBD1. This CDR3 has 15 residues. J was trimmed by 5 bases and V by 3 bases; bases with no gene match: 8. Germline CDR1 and CDR2: SGHDT and YYEEEE. CDR3 coding DNA: TGTGCCAGCAGCTCCGCCACGACAGGGAACAATGAGCAGTTCTTC. This translates into CASSSATTGNNEQFF.

The genes are TRBV4-2 and TRBJ2-3, with 7 bases lining up with TRBD1. The V gene's germline CDR1 is LGHNA and CDR2 YNFKEQ. This CDR3 comprises 17 residues. After removal of 0 bases from V and 1 base from J, the junction contained 7 bases not matched to a gene. CDR3 nucleotides: TGTGCCAGCAGCCAAGATCCCGCAGGGGGAGGCACAGATACGCAGTATTTT. It encodes CASSQDPAGGGTDTQYF.

DNA of the CDR3: TGTGCCAGCAGCCCGTGGACGGGACTGTTGAACACTGAAGCTTTCTTT. This gives the protein CASSPWTGLLNTEAFF. The genes are TRBV27 and TRBJ1-1; maybe TRBD1 (5 bases). Germline V lookup: CDR1 MNHEY, CDR2 SMNVEV (reference sequence). V was shortened by 6 bases and J by 0 bases, with 17 bases between the two germline ends. This CDR3 has 16 amino acids.